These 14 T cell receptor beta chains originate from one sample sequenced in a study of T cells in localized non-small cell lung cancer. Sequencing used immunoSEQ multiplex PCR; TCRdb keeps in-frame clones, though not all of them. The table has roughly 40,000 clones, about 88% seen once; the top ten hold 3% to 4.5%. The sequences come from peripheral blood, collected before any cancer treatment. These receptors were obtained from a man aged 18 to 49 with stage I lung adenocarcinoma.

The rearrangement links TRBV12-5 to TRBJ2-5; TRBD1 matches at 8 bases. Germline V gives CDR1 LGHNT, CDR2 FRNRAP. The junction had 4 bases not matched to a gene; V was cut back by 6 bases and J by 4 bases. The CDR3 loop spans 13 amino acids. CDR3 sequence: CASGLDRGETQYF. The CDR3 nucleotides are TGTGCTAGTGGCCTCGACAGGGGAGAGACCCAGTACTTC. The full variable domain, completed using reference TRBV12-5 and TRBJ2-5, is DARVTQTPRHKVTEMGQEVTMRCQPILGHNTVFWYRQTMMQGLELLAYFRNRAPLDDSGMPKDRFSAEMPDATLATLKIQPSEPRDSAVYFCASGLDRGETQYFGPGTRLLVL.

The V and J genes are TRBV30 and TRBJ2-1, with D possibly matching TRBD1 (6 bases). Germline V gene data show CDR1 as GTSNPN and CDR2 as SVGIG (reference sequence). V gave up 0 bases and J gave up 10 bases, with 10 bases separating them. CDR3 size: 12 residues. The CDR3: CAWSVARGEQFF. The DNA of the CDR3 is TGTGCCTGGAGTGTTGCGAGGGGGGAGCAGTTCTTC.

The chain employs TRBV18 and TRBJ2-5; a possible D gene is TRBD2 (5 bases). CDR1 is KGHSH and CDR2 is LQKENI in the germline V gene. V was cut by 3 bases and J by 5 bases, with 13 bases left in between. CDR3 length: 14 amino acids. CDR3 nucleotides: TGTGCCAGCTCACCCTCGAGAGGGCTCGAGACCCAGTACTTC. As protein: CASSPSRGLETQYF.

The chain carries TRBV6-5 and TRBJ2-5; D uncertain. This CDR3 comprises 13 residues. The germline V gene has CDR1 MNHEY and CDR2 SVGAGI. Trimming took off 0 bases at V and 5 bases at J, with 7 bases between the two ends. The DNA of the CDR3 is TGTGCCAGCAGTTACTCCTCATGGGAGACCCAGTACTTC. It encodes CASSYSSWETQYF.

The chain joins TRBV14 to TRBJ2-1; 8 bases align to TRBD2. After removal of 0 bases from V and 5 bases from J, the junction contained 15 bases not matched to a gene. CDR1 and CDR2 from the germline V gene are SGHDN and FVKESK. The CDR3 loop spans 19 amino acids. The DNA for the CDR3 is TGTGCCAGCAGCCAAGATTACGCTCGGACTAGCTCGAAAGACAATGAGCAGTTCTTC. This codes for CASSQDYARTSSKDNEQFF.

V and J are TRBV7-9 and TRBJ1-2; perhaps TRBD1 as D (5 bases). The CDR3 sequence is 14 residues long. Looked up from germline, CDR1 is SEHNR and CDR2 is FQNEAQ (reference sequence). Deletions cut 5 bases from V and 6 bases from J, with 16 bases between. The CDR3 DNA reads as TGTGCCAGCAGCAAGAACGACCAAGGGGATGGCTACACCTTC. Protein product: CASSKNDQGDGYTF.

The CDR3 sequence is CASSVTAGNTIYF. The CDR3 coding sequence is TGTGCCAGCAGCGTAACAGCTGGAAACACCATATATTTT. The V and J genes are TRBV7-2 and TRBJ1-3; no clear D gene. The CDR3 runs to 13 residues. Trimming stripped 5 bases from V and 2 bases from J, with 7 bases between. The V gene's germline CDR1 is SGHTA and CDR2 FQGNSA.

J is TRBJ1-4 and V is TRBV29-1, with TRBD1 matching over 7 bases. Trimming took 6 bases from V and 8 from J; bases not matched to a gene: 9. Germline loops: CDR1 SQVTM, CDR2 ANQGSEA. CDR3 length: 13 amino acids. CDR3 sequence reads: CSVRGQGGEKLFF. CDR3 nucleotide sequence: TGCAGCGTGAGGGGGCAGGGAGGCGAAAAACTGTTTTTT. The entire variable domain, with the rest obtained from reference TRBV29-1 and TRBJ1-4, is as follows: SAVISQKPSRDICQRGTSLTIQCQVDSQVTMMFWYRQQPGQSLTLIATANQGSEATYESGFVIDKFPISRPNLTFSTLTVSNMSPEDSSIYLCSVRGQGGEKLFFGSGTQLSVL.

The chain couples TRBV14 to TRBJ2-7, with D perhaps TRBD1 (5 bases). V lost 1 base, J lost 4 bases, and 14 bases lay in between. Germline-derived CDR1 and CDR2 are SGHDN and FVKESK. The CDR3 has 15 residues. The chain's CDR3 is CASSQGSGFRYEQYF. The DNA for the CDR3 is TGTGCCAGCAGCCAAGGATCAGGGTTCAGGTACGAGCAGTACTTC.

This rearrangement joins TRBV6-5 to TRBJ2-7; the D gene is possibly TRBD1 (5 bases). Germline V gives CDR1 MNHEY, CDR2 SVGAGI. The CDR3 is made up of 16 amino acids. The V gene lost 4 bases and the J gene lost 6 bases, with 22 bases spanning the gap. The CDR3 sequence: CASSSQRGFSSFEQYF. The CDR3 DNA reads TGTGCCAGCAGTTCCCAAAGGGGATTCAGCTCGTTCGAGCAGTACTTC.

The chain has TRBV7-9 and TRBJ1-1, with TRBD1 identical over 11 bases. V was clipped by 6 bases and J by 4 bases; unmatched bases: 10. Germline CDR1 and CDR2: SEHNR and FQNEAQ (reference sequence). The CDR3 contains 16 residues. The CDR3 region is CASSPTSGTGGTEAFF. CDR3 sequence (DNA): TGTGCCAGCAGTCCTACTTCCGGGACAGGGGGCACTGAAGCTTTCTTT.

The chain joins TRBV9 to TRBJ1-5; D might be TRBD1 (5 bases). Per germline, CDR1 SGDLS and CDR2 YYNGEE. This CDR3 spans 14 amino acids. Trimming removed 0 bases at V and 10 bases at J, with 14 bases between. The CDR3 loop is CASSVAEGPGPQHF. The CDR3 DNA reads TGTGCCAGCAGCGTAGCTGAGGGGCCCGGCCCCCAGCATTTT.

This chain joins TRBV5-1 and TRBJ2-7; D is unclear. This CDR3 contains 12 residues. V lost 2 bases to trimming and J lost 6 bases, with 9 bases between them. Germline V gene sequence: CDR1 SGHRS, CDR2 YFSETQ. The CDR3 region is CASSFVRSEQYF. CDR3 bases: TGCGCCAGCAGCTTCGTCCGGAGCGAGCAGTACTTC.

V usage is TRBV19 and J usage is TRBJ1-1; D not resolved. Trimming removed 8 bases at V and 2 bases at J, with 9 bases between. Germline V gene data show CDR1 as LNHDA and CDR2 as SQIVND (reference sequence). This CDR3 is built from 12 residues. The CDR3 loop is CASGPQNTEAFF. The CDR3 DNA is TGTGCCAGTGGGCCTCAAAACACTGAAGCTTTCTTT. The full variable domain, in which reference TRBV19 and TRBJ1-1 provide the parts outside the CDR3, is DGGITQSPKYLFRKEGQNVTLSCEQNLNHDAMYWYRQDPGQGLRLIYYSQIVNDFQKGDIAEGYSVSREKKESFPLTVTSAQKNPTAFYLCASGPQNTEAFFGQGTRLTVV.